Included here is one TCR beta chain sequence, with context. Its specific antigen is unknown. The sample holds no much larger clone one base away, and base qualities are not on file. This sample stems from a study of T cell repertoires in cytomegalovirus infection (dated by TCRdb to 2018 to 2020). Study-level background: Donor HLA type was relevant to the analysis, because carriage of CMV infection together with the matching HLA type was indicated by public TCR beta signatures. Overall results and qualifications from the work: The ex vivo response was dominated by HLA-C-restricted CMV-specific TCR beta clonotypes, and the single most frequent clonotype in two of eight donors was supplied by these HLA-C-restricted clonotypes. Carriers of CMV infection plus the relevant HLA type were discriminated by the cumulative frequency of public TCR beta family members in the study cohort and in an independent roughly 340-donor cohort.

V is shortened by 5 bases, J by 5 bases, and the region joining them spans 15 bases. From the cysteine through the phenylalanine, the CDR3 covers 13 amino acids. This entry keeps only the CDR3 DNA: 39 bases, framed from base 1. Sequences SQVTM (CDR1) and ANQGSEA (CDR2) are obtained from the germline V gene. These reads were obtained on an Illumina HiSeq 1500. Using fastp trimming at Q25 and MiXCR clonotype assembly, TCRdb reanalyzed the public sequencing data and kept in-frame beta chains. Rows with one shared CDR3 protein collapse into an entry with the most common genes and DNA. The sample table contains 160,000 or so distinct CDR3 sequences; only one count was recorded for about 25% of them. Together, the top ten hold 11% of the sample.

Sequencing was performed on PBMCs. This clonotype was sampled from a human donor in good health (CMV status not recorded). Some clones in this sample may be carry-over from other donors' samples. Recombination joined TRBV29-1 with TRBJ2-5, with the D assignment possibly TRBD1 or TRBD2, given 5 matching bases for each. The DNA reads as follows: TGCAGCGTTCTGCGACAGCGCGGGGAGACCCAGTACTTC. Its protein product is CSVLRQRGETQYF.